These 20 T cell receptor beta chains originate from one sample sequenced in a study of blood T cell repertoires in COVID-19. Sequencing used immunoSEQ multiplex PCR; TCRdb keeps in-frame clones, though not all of them. Of some 220,000 clones in the sample, 70% to 85% were seen once. Sequencing used peripheral blood. The receptors originated from a man aged 50 to 60 with active or convalescent COVID-19.

The V and J genes are TRBV6-2 or TRBV6-3 and TRBJ1-4, with D maybe TRBD1 (6 bases). The CDR3 has 15 residues. Germline V gene sequence: CDR1 MNHEY, CDR2 SVGEGT. With 2 bases removed from V and 2 bases from J, the gap between germline ends came to 9 bases. The CDR3 bases are TGTGCCAGCAGTTACCTGACAGGCACTAATGAAAAACTGTTTTTT. It translates to CASSYLTGTNEKLFF.

The chain has TRBV15 and TRBJ1-1, with 12 bases identical to TRBD1. The CDR3 covers 15 residues. V dropped 0 bases and J dropped 11; count of bases not matched to a gene: 7. The germline CDR1 and CDR2 sequences are LNHNV and YYDKDF (reference sequence). The CDR3 coding sequence is TGTGCCACCAGCAGAGAGAGCCCGGGACAGGGGGCCGCTTTCTTT. As protein: CATSRESPGQGAAFF.

The V gene is TRBV25-1, the J gene TRBJ1-2; 7 bases align to TRBD1. The germline V gene has CDR1 MGHDK and CDR2 SYGVNS. Trimming removed 6 bases from V and 4 bases from J; junction bases left unmatched: 2. The CDR3 is 12 residues long. CDR3: CASSRQGYGYTF. The DNA for the CDR3 is TGTGCCAGCAGCCGACAGGGCTATGGCTACACCTTC.

V usage is TRBV19 and J usage is TRBJ1-1; possible D gene TRBD1, 6 bases. V lost 10 bases, J lost 6 bases, and 9 bases lay in between. Germline lookup yields CDR1 LNHDA and CDR2 SQIVND (reference sequence). This CDR3 spans 10 amino acids. DNA for the CDR3: TGTGCCAAGCGGGGGCCTGAAGCTTTCTTT. The encoded protein is CAKRGPEAFF.

The chain carries TRBV10-3 and TRBJ2-3; D possibly corresponds to TRBD2 (6 bases). V lost 11 bases, J lost 0 bases, and 12 bases lay in between. The length of the CDR3 is 13 residues. In germline, CDR1 is ENHRY, CDR2 SYGVKD. The CDR3 DNA follows: TGTGCCCTCGGGGGTACTAGCACAGATACGCAGTATTTT. Translating it yields CALGGTSTDTQYF.

The rearrangement uses TRBV2 and TRBJ2-6; perhaps TRBD1 as D (6 bases). CDR3 length: 16 amino acids. The germline V gene encodes CDR1 SNHLY and CDR2 FYNNEI. V was cut by 4 bases and J by 0 bases, with 10 bases left in between. CDR3 sequence: CASSVGTHSGANVLTF. CDR3 bases: TGTGCCAGCAGTGTGGGGACACACTCTGGGGCCAACGTCCTGACTTTC.

The rearrangement uses TRBV10-1 and TRBJ1-3; the D gene is possibly TRBD1 (6 bases). The V and J ends lost 6 bases and 4 bases respectively, with 10 bases between them. Germline V gene data show CDR1 as WNHNN and CDR2 as SYGVQD (reference sequence). The CDR3 runs to 13 residues. This chain's CDR3 is CASRAQGGNTIYF. Written as DNA, the CDR3 is TGCGCCAGCAGGGCACAGGGAGGAAACACCATATATTTT.

This rearrangement joins TRBV28 to TRBJ2-3, with 14 bases lining up with TRBD2. Trimming at V came to 7 bases and at J to 1 base, leaving 16 bases not matched to a gene. The CDR3 covers 20 residues. Germline CDR1 MDHEN, CDR2 SYDVKM. CDR3 DNA sequence: TGTGCCAGCACTACGATGGGACTAGCGGGAGTAAAGAATGGCACAGATACGCAGTATTTT. Protein product: CASTTMGLAGVKNGTDTQYF.

The gene calls are TRBV5-6 and TRBJ2-3; 8 bases match TRBD2. V shed 4 bases, J shed 2 bases, and the junction held 6 bases outside the gene matches. This CDR3 has 15 amino acids. Germline V CDR1 and CDR2: SGHDT, YYEEEE. The CDR3 loop reads CASSAGGGNTDTQYF. The CDR3 DNA sequence: TGTGCCAGCAGCGCGGGGGGCGGGAACACAGATACGCAGTATTTT. The full variable domain, rest sourced from reference TRBV5-6 and TRBJ2-3, is DAGVTQSPTHLIKTRGQQVTLRCSPKSGHDTVSWYQQALGQGPQFIFQYYEEEERQRGNFPDRFSGHQFPNYSSELNVNALLLGDSALYLCASSAGGGNTDTQYFGPGTRLTVL.

CDR3 nucleotide sequence: TGTGCCAGCAGCTTAGGGCGGATCTCCTACAATGAGCAGTTCTTC. Its translation: CASSLGRISYNEQFF. This chain uses TRBV7-8 with TRBJ2-1; D ambiguous. V was trimmed by 1 base and J by 0 bases, leaving 7 bases between them. The CDR3 runs 15 residues. Germline lookup yields CDR1 SGHVS and CDR2 FQNEAQ.

The chain links TRBV19 to TRBJ2-4; D is possibly TRBD2 (5 bases). This CDR3 region has 14 residues. Germline V gene data show CDR1 as LNHDA and CDR2 as SQIVND (reference sequence). Trimming shortened V by 0 bases and J by 7 bases, and 10 bases separated the two germline ends. The CDR3 coding sequence is TGTGCCAGTAGTATAGATCTAGCAGCCAACATTCAGTACTTC. Its translation: CASSIDLAANIQYF.

The J gene is TRBJ2-1, the V gene TRBV7-9; 7 bases agree with TRBD1. Germline CDR1 reads SEHNR; CDR2 reads FQNEAQ (reference sequence). CDR3 length equals 15 residues. V was clipped by 5 bases and J by 5 bases; unmatched bases: 9. The CDR3 region is CASSPLGQANNEQFF. In DNA form, the CDR3 reads TGTGCCAGCAGCCCGCTAGGACAGGCAAACAATGAGCAGTTCTTC.

This clone came up a few times. J is TRBJ1-1 and V is TRBV5-1; no definite D call. The V end was cut by 4 bases, the J end by 5 bases, with 12 bases between. Germline V lookup: CDR1 SGHRS, CDR2 YFSETQ. This CDR3 contains 13 residues. CDR3 bases: TGCGCCAGCAGCCTTTCCAGGAAGACTGAAGCTTTCTTT. Protein sequence: CASSLSRKTEAFF.

The chain has TRBV2 and TRBJ1-4, with a possible D match to TRBD1 (6 bases). Germline V gene lookup returns CDR1 SNHLY and CDR2 FYNNEI. The CDR3 totals 16 residues. V lost 0 bases to trimming and J lost 12 bases, with 20 bases between them. The CDR3 nucleotides read TGTGCCAGCAGTGAAGCCCGGGTGGGCCAGGGGCTAGAACTGTTTTTT. It yields the protein CASSEARVGQGLELFF.

This sequence joins TRBV6-5 and TRBJ1-1; 8 bases are shared with TRBD1. This CDR3 has 14 amino acids. V was pared by 6 bases and J by 0 bases, with 3 bases of the junction left unmatched. Germline-derived CDR1 and CDR2 are MNHEY and SVGAGI. The CDR3 protein is CASRRDRLNTEAFF. CDR3 nucleotide sequence: TGTGCCAGCAGGCGGGACAGGCTGAACACTGAAGCTTTCTTT.

This rearrangement joins TRBV19 to TRBJ1-1, with 7 bases identical to TRBD1. CDR1 LNHDA and CDR2 SQIVND come from the germline V gene (reference sequence). Trimming cost V 5 bases and J 1 base; bases outside gene matches: 4. CDR3 length: 14 residues. The CDR3: CASSVTGANTEAFF. CDR3 in DNA: TGTGCCAGTAGTGTCACAGGGGCGAACACTGAAGCTTTCTTT. The whole variable domain, filled in from reference TRBV19 and TRBJ1-1, reads DGGITQSPKYLFRKEGQNVTLSCEQNLNHDAMYWYRQDPGQGLRLIYYSQIVNDFQKGDIAEGYSVSREKKESFPLTVTSAQKNPTAFYLCASSVTGANTEAFFGQGTRLTVV.

CDR3 nucleotide sequence: TGCGCCAGCAGCTTGGCCGGCAGGGGGTACGAGCAGTACGTC. Translating it yields CASSLAGRGYEQYV. The rearrangement uses TRBV5-1 and TRBJ2-7; 7 nucleotides align to TRBD1. The junction had 4 bases not matched to a gene; V was cut back by 0 bases and J by 4 bases. This CDR3 spans 14 amino acids. Germline lookup yields CDR1 SGHRS and CDR2 YFSETQ.

CDR3 DNA: TGCGCCAGCAGCCAAGCCCTTGAGGCCTCTAACTATGGCTACACCTTC. Translated: CASSQALEASNYGYTF. This chain links TRBV4-3 with TRBJ1-2; no clear D gene. Germline CDR1 and CDR2: LGHNA and YSLEER. Trimming shortened V by 1 base and J by 0 bases, and 12 bases separated the two germline ends. The CDR3 has 16 amino acids.

This clone was detected a few times. V is TRBV25-1 and J is TRBJ2-7, with TRBD1 matching 9 bases. V was pared by 2 bases and J by 1 base, with 6 bases of the junction left unmatched. Germline V gives CDR1 MGHDK, CDR2 SYGVNS. The CDR3 spans 16 residues. The CDR3 reads CASSESTGGGSYEQYF. In DNA, the CDR3 is TGTGCCAGCAGTGAAAGTACAGGGGGCGGGTCCTACGAGCAGTACTTC.

The chain combines TRBV19 with TRBJ2-1; 7 nucleotides match TRBD1. In germline, CDR1 is LNHDA, CDR2 SQIVND (reference sequence). This CDR3 is 14 amino acids long. V shed 10 bases, J shed 4 bases, and the junction held 10 bases outside the gene matches. This CDR3 is CATKDRPRYNEQFF. In DNA form, the CDR3 reads TGTGCCACCAAGGACAGGCCCAGATACAATGAGCAGTTCTTC.